These T cell receptor beta chains were read from a single sample in a study of blood T cell repertoires in COVID-19. Produced via immunoSEQ multiplex PCR; TCRdb's table is partial and in-frame only. The data hold about 59,000 clones, with approximately 84% observed a single time. Material: peripheral blood. The receptors here all came from a man aged 80 or over in a cohort sampled during active COVID-19. Each CDR3 is given with its conserved first and last residue. D genes are given only for firm matches. The size field is filled for only some rows; it gives once, few, many or a size class.

v_gene: TRBV30
j_gene: TRBJ1-2
abundance: NA
d_gene: TRBD1
CDR3nt: TGTGCCTGGAGCCGGGACAGGGTGGGGGGCTACACCTTC
CDR3aa: CAWSRDRVGGYTF

v_gene: TRBV3-1/TRBV3-2
j_gene: TRBJ2-2
abundance: once
d_gene: NA
CDR3nt: TGTGCCAGCAGCCTACAGGGGAACACCGGGGAGCTGTTTTTT
CDR3aa: CASSLQGNTGELFF

v_gene: TRBV10-2
j_gene: TRBJ1-5
abundance: few
d_gene: NA
CDR3nt: TGCGCCAGCAGTGATACGGCAGGGTACCAGCCCCAGCATTTT
CDR3aa: CASSDTAGYQPQHF

v_gene: TRBV4-2
j_gene: TRBJ1-6
abundance: NA
d_gene: NA
CDR3nt: TGTGCCAGCAGCCGCCCTGCCAGTAATAATTCACCCCTCCACTTT
CDR3aa: CASSRPASNNSPLHF

v_gene: TRBV5-8
j_gene: TRBJ1-5
abundance: NA
d_gene: NA
CDR3nt: TGTGCCAGCAGCTTGGTGGGGGCCTCCAATCAGCCCCAGCATTTT
CDR3aa: CASSLVGASNQPQHF

v_gene: TRBV4-1
j_gene: TRBJ2-5
abundance: NA
d_gene: NA
CDR3nt: TGCGCCAGCAGCCAGCTAGTAAATCAAGAGACCCAGTACTTC
CDR3aa: CASSQLVNQETQYF

v_gene: TRBV5-1
j_gene: TRBJ1-1
abundance: NA
d_gene: NA
CDR3nt: TGCGCCAGCAGCAACCTAGACAGGCCGAACACTGAAGCTTTCTTT
CDR3aa: CASSNLDRPNTEAFF

v_gene: TRBV5-6
j_gene: TRBJ1-2
abundance: NA
d_gene: TRBD1
CDR3nt: TGTGCCAGCAGCCCACGACAGGGGAGCTACACCTTC
CDR3aa: CASSPRQGSYTF

v_gene: TRBV7-9
j_gene: TRBJ1-1
abundance: once
d_gene: TRBD1
CDR3nt: TGTGCCAGCAGCCAGGGACAGGGGAACACTGAAGCTTTCTTT
CDR3aa: CASSQGQGNTEAFF

v_gene: TRBV4-1
j_gene: TRBJ2-3
abundance: NA
d_gene: NA
CDR3nt: TGCGCCAGCAGCCAACAGGGTACAGATACGCAGTATTTT
CDR3aa: CASSQQGTDTQYF

v_gene: TRBV5-1
j_gene: TRBJ2-3
abundance: NA
d_gene: NA
CDR3nt: TGCGCCAGCAGAAAGGAGGGCGGGAGCACAGATACGCAGTATTTT
CDR3aa: CASRKEGGSTDTQYF

v_gene: TRBV7-9
j_gene: TRBJ1-1
abundance: NA
d_gene: NA
CDR3nt: TGTGCCAGCAGCCCCCCAGGCTTGATGAACACTGAAGCTTTCTTT
CDR3aa: CASSPPGLMNTEAFF

v_gene: TRBV2
j_gene: TRBJ1-4
abundance: NA
d_gene: TRBD1
CDR3nt: TGTGCCAGCAGCTTCGGACAGGGGGCCGGTGAAAAACTGTTTTTT
CDR3aa: CASSFGQGAGEKLFF

v_gene: TRBV4-1
j_gene: TRBJ1-1
abundance: NA
d_gene: NA
CDR3nt: TGCGCCAGCAGCCAAGATTACGGGAACACTGAAGCTTTCTTT
CDR3aa: CASSQDYGNTEAFF

v_gene: TRBV11-2
j_gene: TRBJ2-5
abundance: NA
d_gene: NA
CDR3nt: TGTGCCAGCAGCTTAGCGTTCCTTGCAGGGCAAGAGACCCAGTACTTC
CDR3aa: CASSLAFLAGQETQYF

v_gene: TRBV5-1
j_gene: TRBJ1-2
abundance: NA
d_gene: NA
CDR3nt: TGCGCCAGCAGCTTGGACAGTTCGCGATCTGGCTACACCTTC
CDR3aa: CASSLDSSRSGYTF

v_gene: TRBV5-1
j_gene: TRBJ1-4
abundance: once
d_gene: NA
CDR3nt: TGCGCCAGCAGCTTGGGGCAGACAGAAAAACTGTTTTTT
CDR3aa: CASSLGQTEKLFF

v_gene: TRBV10-3
j_gene: TRBJ2-5
abundance: NA
d_gene: NA
CDR3nt: TGTGCCATCAGTGAGTCACAAGACAGCCAAGAGACCCAGTACTTC
CDR3aa: CAISESQDSQETQYF

v_gene: TRBV7-9
j_gene: TRBJ1-1
abundance: NA
d_gene: TRBD1
CDR3nt: TGTGCCAGCAGCTTAACAACAGGGGGTAGGAACACTGAAGCTTTCTTT
CDR3aa: CASSLTTGGRNTEAFF

v_gene: TRBV3-1/TRBV3-2
j_gene: TRBJ1-1
abundance: NA
d_gene: NA
CDR3nt: TGTGCCAGCAGCCTTACAGGGAGGAACACTGAAGCTTTCTTT
CDR3aa: CASSLTGRNTEAFF

v_gene: TRBV25-1
j_gene: TRBJ2-3
abundance: NA
d_gene: NA
CDR3nt: TGTGCCAGCAGTGGAGGGGGGGGTCGCACAGATACGCAGTATTTT
CDR3aa: CASSGGGGRTDTQYF

v_gene: TRBV4-3
j_gene: TRBJ1-2
abundance: once
d_gene: TRBD1
CDR3nt: TGCGCCAGCAGCCCAGGACAGGGGGCCTCTGGCTACACCTTC
CDR3aa: CASSPGQGASGYTF

v_gene: TRBV6-5
j_gene: TRBJ1-5
abundance: NA
d_gene: TRBD1
CDR3nt: TGTGCCAGCAGGACAGGGAATCAGCCCCAGCATTTT
CDR3aa: CASRTGNQPQHF

v_gene: TRBV19
j_gene: TRBJ1-3
abundance: NA
d_gene: NA
CDR3nt: TGTGCCAGTAGTATACGAGGGAGAGGAAACACCATATATTTT
CDR3aa: CASSIRGRGNTIYF

v_gene: TRBV25-1
j_gene: TRBJ1-1
abundance: once
d_gene: TRBD1
CDR3nt: TGTGCCAGCAGTGGGGACAGGGGAGGCACTGAAGCTTTCTTT
CDR3aa: CASSGDRGGTEAFF

v_gene: TRBV7-9
j_gene: TRBJ2-5
abundance: NA
d_gene: NA
CDR3nt: TGTGCCAGCAGCCCGGGACTGATAAAAGAGACCCAGTACTTC
CDR3aa: CASSPGLIKETQYF

v_gene: TRBV9
j_gene: TRBJ1-6
abundance: NA
d_gene: NA
CDR3nt: TGTGCCAGCAGCGTAGGTTTCACACCGTATAATTCACCCCTCCACTTT
CDR3aa: CASSVGFTPYNSPLHF

v_gene: TRBV30
j_gene: TRBJ1-3
abundance: NA
d_gene: NA
CDR3nt: TGTGCCTGGAGTACAGTCTCTGGAAACACCATATATTTT
CDR3aa: CAWSTVSGNTIYF

v_gene: TRBV18
j_gene: TRBJ2-1
abundance: NA
d_gene: TRBD2
CDR3nt: TGTGCCAGCTCACGCGACGGGACTAGTCGCCACAATGAGCAGTTCTTC
CDR3aa: CASSRDGTSRHNEQFF

v_gene: TRBV10-1
j_gene: TRBJ2-2
abundance: NA
d_gene: NA
CDR3nt: TGCGCCAGCAGTGACAGGGTGACCGGGGAGCTGTTTTTT
CDR3aa: CASSDRVTGELFF

v_gene: TRBV7-2
j_gene: TRBJ2-3
abundance: NA
d_gene: NA
CDR3nt: TGTGCCAGCAGCTCCGGGGGGCGTACAGATACGCAGTATTTT
CDR3aa: CASSSGGRTDTQYF

v_gene: TRBV19
j_gene: TRBJ1-5
abundance: NA
d_gene: NA
CDR3nt: TGTGCCAGTAGTCTGCGGGGTTACAATCAGCCCCAGCATTTT
CDR3aa: CASSLRGYNQPQHF

v_gene: TRBV5-1
j_gene: TRBJ2-1
abundance: NA
d_gene: TRBD1
CDR3nt: TGCGCCAGCAGCTTGGACGGACAGGGATACAATGAGCAGTTCTTC
CDR3aa: CASSLDGQGYNEQFF

v_gene: TRBV18
j_gene: TRBJ2-5
abundance: once
d_gene: TRBD1
CDR3nt: TGTGCCAGCTCACCACCCCTGACAGGGGGCGCCGGGACCCAGTACTTC
CDR3aa: CASSPPLTGGAGTQYF

v_gene: TRBV7-2
j_gene: TRBJ1-5
abundance: NA
d_gene: NA
CDR3nt: TGTGCCAGCAGCTTAGACAGGGCAGCGAATCAGCCCCAGCATTTT
CDR3aa: CASSLDRAANQPQHF